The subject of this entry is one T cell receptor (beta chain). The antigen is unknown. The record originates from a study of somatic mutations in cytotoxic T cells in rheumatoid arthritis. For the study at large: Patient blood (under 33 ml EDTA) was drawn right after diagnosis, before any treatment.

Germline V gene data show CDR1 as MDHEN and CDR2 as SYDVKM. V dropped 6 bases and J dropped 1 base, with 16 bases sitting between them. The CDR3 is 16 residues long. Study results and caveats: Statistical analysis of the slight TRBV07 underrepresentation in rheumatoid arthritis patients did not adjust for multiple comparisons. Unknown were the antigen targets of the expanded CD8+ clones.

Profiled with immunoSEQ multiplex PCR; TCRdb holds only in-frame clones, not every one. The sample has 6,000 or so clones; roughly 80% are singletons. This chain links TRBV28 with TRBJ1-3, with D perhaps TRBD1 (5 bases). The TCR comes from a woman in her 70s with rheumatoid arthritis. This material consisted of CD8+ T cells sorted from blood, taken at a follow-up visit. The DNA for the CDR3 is TGTGCCAGCAGGTTACAATTCCCAGGGTCTGGAAACACCATATATTTT. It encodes CASRLQFPGSGNTIYF.